A selection of T cell receptor beta chains follows, all from one sample in a study of CD8+ T cells in alopecia areata. Measured with immunoSEQ multiplex PCR; TCRdb has only the in-frame clones, and not every one. The sample yields 65,000 to 95,000 clones, 51% seen once. The sequenced sample was NKG2D-high CD8+ T cells sorted from blood. All receptors come from a human donor with alopecia areata. Both conserved end residues are trimmed from each CDR3.

J gene: TRBJ2-5; V gene: TRBV29-1; CDR3 protein: SVGELSGIQY
J gene: TRBJ2-1; V gene: TRBV29-1; CDR3 protein: SDTGGAGGGQF
J gene: TRBJ2-3; V gene: TRBV5-6; CDR3 protein: ASSFGTRTDTQY
J gene: TRBJ2-1; V gene: TRBV5-8; CDR3 protein: ARSPSGATNEQF
J gene: TRBJ1-1; V gene: TRBV29-1; CDR3 protein: SVPHRGEAF
J gene: TRBJ1-4; V gene: TRBV29-1; CDR3 protein: SVDRRGNNEKLF
J gene: TRBJ2-1; V gene: TRBV29-1; CDR3 protein: SVVGIVPGNEQF
J gene: TRBJ2-7; V gene: TRBV4-1; CDR3 protein: ASSQVLGGYEQY
J gene: TRBJ2-1; V gene: TRBV27; CDR3 protein: ASSYSSYAYNEQF
J gene: TRBJ2-7; V gene: TRBV28; CDR3 protein: ASSSKTAYEQY
J gene: TRBJ1-1; V gene: TRBV29-1; CDR3 protein: SVEDHAGSEAF
J gene: TRBJ2-1; V gene: TRBV29-1; CDR3 protein: SVELSEPYNEQF
J gene: TRBJ2-1; V gene: TRBV2; CDR3 protein: ANKGVAYNEQF
J gene: TRBJ2-5; V gene: TRBV13; CDR3 protein: ASSSSRSGRRQETQY
J gene: TRBJ2-2; V gene: TRBV19; CDR3 protein: ASSIVVPGELF
J gene: TRBJ2-1; V gene: TRBV9; CDR3 protein: ASSTPGDIQF
J gene: TRBJ2-1; V gene: TRBV14; CDR3 protein: ASSQVAGGPNEQF
J gene: TRBJ2-5; V gene: TRBV28; CDR3 protein: ASSRGTPETQY
J gene: TRBJ1-4; V gene: TRBV13; CDR3 protein: ASSWGTTNEKLF
J gene: TRBJ1-5; V gene: TRBV13; CDR3 protein: ASSGGWDQPQH
J gene: TRBJ2-2; V gene: TRBV28; CDR3 protein: ASSFPGQGNTGELF
J gene: TRBJ2-7; V gene: TRBV9; CDR3 protein: ASSVMPGPAYEQY
J gene: TRBJ1-3; V gene: TRBV19; CDR3 protein: ASGATPGNTIY
J gene: TRBJ2-1; V gene: TRBV4-1; CDR3 protein: ASSLNSGNEQF
J gene: TRBJ2-5; V gene: TRBV25-1; CDR3 protein: ATRYQETQY
J gene: TRBJ2-7; V gene: TRBV29-1; CDR3 protein: SVEPQSYEQY
J gene: TRBJ2-1; V gene: TRBV27; CDR3 protein: ASSLYNEQF
J gene: TRBJ2-5; V gene: TRBV2; CDR3 protein: ASSEVVPSGSETQY
J gene: TRBJ2-7; V gene: TRBV20-1; CDR3 protein: RAGGNYEQY
J gene: TRBJ2-7; V gene: TRBV19; CDR3 protein: ASSPGIFYEQY
J gene: TRBJ2-3; V gene: TRBV9; CDR3 protein: ASSPRNRVALPDTDTQY
J gene: TRBJ2-5; V gene: TRBV5-6; CDR3 protein: ASSLGQIPQY